This T cell receptor beta chain was sequenced in a study of cytomegalovirus exposure and HLA in healthy donors. Whole-study results and caveats: The investigators catalogued 180 or so TCR beta chains as cytomegalovirus-associated. Later, TCR association rates were found to vary by HLA locus, highest for DRB1 and lowest for HLA-C. The later analysis indicated that the majority of CMV-associated TCR beta chains appeared HLA-restricted. Analysis performed later showed TCR beta chains linked to HLA being more clonally expanded than equally common others.

The primer mix had 60 Vbeta and 13 Jbeta primers. The protocol was immunoSEQ multiplex PCR, while the TCRdb copy is restricted to in-frame clones and leaves out a portion. The sample has fewer than 200,000 clones, 60% to 85% seen once. This clone occurred a few times. Its specificity is unknown. Germline V CDR1 and CDR2: LNHDA, SQIVND (reference sequence). Germline trimming cut 7 bases from V and 7 bases from J; bases unmatched to any gene: 16. The CDR3 is 15 amino acids. Sequenced input: PBMCs. The V call is TRBV19, the J call TRBJ2-7; 7 nucleotides align to TRBD2. This sequence was found in a female donor in good health and CMV-seronegative. The CDR3: CASTLAGTGRGEQYF. The CDR3 DNA follows: TGTGCCAGTACTCTCGCCGGGACGGGGAGGGGAGAGCAGTACTTC.